This T cell receptor (beta chain) was identified in a study of cytomegalovirus exposure and HLA in healthy donors. It was with 60 Vbeta and 13 Jbeta primers that the PCR ran. Method: immunoSEQ multiplex PCR; TCRdb's copy keeps in-frame clones and lacks some. The top ten hold under 0.3% of the sample, which has fewer than 150,000 clones, roughly 80% seen once. Healthy bone marrow donors made up the donor group. Unrecorded immune exposure was likely among donors, who were nominally healthy when sampled. CDR3 size: 15 residues. Trimming removed 5 bases from V and 0 bases from J; junction bases left unmatched: 6. Germline V gives CDR1 SGHTA, CDR2 FQGNSA. In the case of this clone: Its antigen is undetermined.

General study points: TCR beta sequences reportedly predicted most subjects' HLA-A and HLA-B alleles accurately.

The chain carries TRBV7-2 and TRBJ2-5, with TRBD1 matching 7 bases. Specimen: PBMCs. The origin of this receptor is a man aged 50 or older in good health and CMV-seronegative. The chain's CDR3 is CASSPDRVYQETQYF. As DNA, the CDR3 is TGTGCCAGCAGCCCCGACAGGGTCTACCAAGAGACCCAGTACTTC.